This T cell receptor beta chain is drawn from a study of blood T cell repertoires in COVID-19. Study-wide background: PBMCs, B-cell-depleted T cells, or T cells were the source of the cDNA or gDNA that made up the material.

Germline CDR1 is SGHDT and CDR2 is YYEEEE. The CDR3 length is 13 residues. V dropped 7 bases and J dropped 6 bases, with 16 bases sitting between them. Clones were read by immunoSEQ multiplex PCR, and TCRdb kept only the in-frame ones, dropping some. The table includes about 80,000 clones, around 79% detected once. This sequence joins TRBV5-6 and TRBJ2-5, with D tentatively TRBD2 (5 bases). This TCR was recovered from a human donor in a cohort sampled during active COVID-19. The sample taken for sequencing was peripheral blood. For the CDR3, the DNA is TGTGCCAGCTCAACGGGGAAAGGAAAGACCCAGTACTTC. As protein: CASSTGKGKTQYF.